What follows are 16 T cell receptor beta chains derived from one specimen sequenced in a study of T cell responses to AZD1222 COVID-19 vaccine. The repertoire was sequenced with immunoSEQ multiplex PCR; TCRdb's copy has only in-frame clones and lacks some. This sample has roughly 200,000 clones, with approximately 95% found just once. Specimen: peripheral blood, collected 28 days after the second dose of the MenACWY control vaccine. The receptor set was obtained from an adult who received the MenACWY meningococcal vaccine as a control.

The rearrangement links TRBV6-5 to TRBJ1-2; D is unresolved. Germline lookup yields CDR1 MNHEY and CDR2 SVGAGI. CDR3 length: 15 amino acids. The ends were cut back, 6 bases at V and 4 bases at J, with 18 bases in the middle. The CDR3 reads CASRITLSQPYGYTF. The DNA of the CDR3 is TGTGCCAGCAGGATCACATTAAGTCAGCCCTATGGCTACACCTTC.

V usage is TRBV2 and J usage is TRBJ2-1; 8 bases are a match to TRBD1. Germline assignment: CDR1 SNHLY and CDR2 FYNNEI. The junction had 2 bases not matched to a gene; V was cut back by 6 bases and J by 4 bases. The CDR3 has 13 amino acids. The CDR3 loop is CASRTGVYNEQFF. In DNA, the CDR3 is TGTGCCAGCAGGACAGGGGTTTACAATGAGCAGTTCTTC.

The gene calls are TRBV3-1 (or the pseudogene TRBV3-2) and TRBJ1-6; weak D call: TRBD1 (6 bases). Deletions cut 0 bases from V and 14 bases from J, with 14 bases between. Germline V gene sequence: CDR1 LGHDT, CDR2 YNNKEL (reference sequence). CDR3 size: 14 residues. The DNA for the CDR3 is TGTGCCAGCAGCCAAGAACAGGGACGGAGTACCCTCCACTTT. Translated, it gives CASSQEQGRSTLHF.

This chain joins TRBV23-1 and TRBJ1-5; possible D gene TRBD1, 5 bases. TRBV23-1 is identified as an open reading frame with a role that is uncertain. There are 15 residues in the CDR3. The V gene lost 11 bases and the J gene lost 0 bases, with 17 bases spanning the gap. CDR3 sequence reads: CAPSGRAYSNQPQHF. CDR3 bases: TGCGCCCCGAGTGGCAGGGCCTATAGCAATCAGCCCCAGCATTTT.

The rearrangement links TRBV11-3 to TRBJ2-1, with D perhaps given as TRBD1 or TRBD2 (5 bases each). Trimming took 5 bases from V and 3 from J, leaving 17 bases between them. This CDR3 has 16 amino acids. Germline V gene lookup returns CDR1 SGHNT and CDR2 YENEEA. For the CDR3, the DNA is TGTGCCAGCAGCCCGACCGGGACCCGCCTCTACAATGAGCAGTTCTTC. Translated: CASSPTGTRLYNEQFF.

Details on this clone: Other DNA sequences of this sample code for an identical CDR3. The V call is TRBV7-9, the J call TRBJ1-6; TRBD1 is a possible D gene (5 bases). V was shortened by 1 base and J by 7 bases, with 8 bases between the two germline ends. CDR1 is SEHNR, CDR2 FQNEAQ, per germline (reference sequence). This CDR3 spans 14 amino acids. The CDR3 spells CASSLVQGNSPLHF. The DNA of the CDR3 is TGTGCCAGCAGCTTAGTGCAGGGAAATTCACCCCTCCACTTT. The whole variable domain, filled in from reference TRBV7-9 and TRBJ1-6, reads DTGVSQNPRHKITKRGQNVTFRCDPISEHNRLYWYRQTLGQGPEFLTYFQNEAQLEKSRLLSDRFSAERPKGSFSTLEIQRTEQGDSAMYLCASSLVQGNSPLHFGNGTRLTVT.

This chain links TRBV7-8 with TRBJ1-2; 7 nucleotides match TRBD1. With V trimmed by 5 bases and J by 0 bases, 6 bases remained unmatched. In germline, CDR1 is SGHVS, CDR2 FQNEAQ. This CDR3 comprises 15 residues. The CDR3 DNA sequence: TGTGCCAGCAGCGCCCGGGACAGAGCTAACTATGGCTACACCTTC. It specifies CASSARDRANYGYTF.

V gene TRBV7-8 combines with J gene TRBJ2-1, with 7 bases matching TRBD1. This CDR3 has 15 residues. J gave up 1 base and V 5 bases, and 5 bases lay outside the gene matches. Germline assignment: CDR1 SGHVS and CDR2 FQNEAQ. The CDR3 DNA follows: TGTGCCAGCAGCATCCGGGACAGTTCCTACAATGAGCAGTTCTTC. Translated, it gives CASSIRDSSYNEQFF.

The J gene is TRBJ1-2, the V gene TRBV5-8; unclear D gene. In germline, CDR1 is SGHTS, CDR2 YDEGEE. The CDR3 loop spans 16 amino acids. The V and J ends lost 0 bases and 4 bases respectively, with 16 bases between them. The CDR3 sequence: CASSLVGDMAAYGYTF. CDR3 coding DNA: TGTGCCAGCAGCTTGGTAGGTGACATGGCTGCCTATGGCTACACCTTC. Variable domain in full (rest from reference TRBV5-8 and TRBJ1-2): EAGVTQSPTHLIKTRGQQATLRCSPISGHTSVYWYQQALGLGLQFLLWYDEGEERNRGNFPPRFSGRQFPNYSSELNVNALELEDSALYLCASSLVGDMAAYGYTFGSGTRLTVV.

As DNA, the CDR3 is TGCAGCGTCACCGGGGACAGGCAAACCTACGAGCAGTACTTC. It encodes CSVTGDRQTYEQYF. The chain carries TRBV29-1 and TRBJ2-7; 8 nucleotides line up with TRBD1. CDR3 length equals 14 residues. The junction had 9 bases not matched to a gene; V was cut back by 6 bases and J by 2 bases. Germline V gene lookup returns CDR1 SQVTM and CDR2 ANQGSEA.

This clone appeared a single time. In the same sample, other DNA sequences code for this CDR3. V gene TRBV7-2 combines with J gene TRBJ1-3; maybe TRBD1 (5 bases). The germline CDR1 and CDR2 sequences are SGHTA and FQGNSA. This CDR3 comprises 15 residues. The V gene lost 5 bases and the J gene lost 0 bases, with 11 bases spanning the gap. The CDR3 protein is CASSPDRGSGNTIYF. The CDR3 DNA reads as TGTGCCAGCAGCCCCGACAGAGGCTCTGGAAACACCATATATTTT.

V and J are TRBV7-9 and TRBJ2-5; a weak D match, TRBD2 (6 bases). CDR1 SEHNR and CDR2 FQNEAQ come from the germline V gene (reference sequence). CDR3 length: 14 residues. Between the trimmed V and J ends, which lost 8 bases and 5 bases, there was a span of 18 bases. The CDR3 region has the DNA TGTGCCAGCTCACGGATCGGGGGTGGTGAGACCCAGTACTTC. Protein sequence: CASSRIGGGETQYF.

CDR3 nucleotides: TGTGCCAGCAGCGTAACAGGGGTCCTGAACTATGGCTACACCTTC. The encoded protein is CASSVTGVLNYGYTF. The chain recombines TRBV6-5 with TRBJ1-2; 7 nucleotides align to TRBD1. V dropped 6 bases and J dropped 2; count of bases not matched to a gene: 9. The CDR3 extends over 15 amino acids. Germline V lookup: CDR1 MNHEY, CDR2 SVGAGI.

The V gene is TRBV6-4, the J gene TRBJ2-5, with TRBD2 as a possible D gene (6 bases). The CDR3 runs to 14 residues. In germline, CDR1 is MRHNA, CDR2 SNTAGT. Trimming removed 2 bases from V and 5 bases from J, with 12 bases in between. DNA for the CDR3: TGTGCCAGCAGTGACCAGGGAGGATGGGAGACCCAGTACTTC. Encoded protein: CASSDQGGWETQYF.

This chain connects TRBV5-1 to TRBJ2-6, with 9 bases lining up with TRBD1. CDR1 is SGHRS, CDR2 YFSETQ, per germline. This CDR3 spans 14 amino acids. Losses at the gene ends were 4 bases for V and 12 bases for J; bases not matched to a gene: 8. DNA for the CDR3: TGCGCCAGCAGCGCACAGGGGGCGCTTCCCGTCCTGACTTTC. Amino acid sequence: CASSAQGALPVLTF.

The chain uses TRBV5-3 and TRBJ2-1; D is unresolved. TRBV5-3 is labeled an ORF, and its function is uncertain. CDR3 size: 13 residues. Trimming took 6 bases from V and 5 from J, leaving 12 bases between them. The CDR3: CARIGRRHNEQFF. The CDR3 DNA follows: TGTGCCAGAATTGGTCGACGACACAATGAGCAGTTCTTC.